A single sample is the source of the 3 T cell receptor beta chains below, sequenced in a study of human T cells and chemical hapten exposure. TCRdb passed the RACE reads through MiXCR, listing each CDR3 protein once. Of just under 350,000 distinct CDR3 sequences in the sample, 5.5% to 8% were seen once. Time point indicated: patch test 1, 2 weeks after DPC sensitization. The treatment: therapeutic diphenylcyclopropenone sensitization with weekly scalp DPC. The starting material was whole blood, obtained in connection with sensitization to the hapten diphenylcyclopropenone (DPC). These receptors were obtained from a woman under 30 with alopecia areata. Some clones in this sample may be carry-over from other donors' samples.

This clonotype was seen a handful of times. The chain combines TRBV3-1 with TRBJ1-5; D is unclear. Trimming cost V 5 bases and J 0 bases, with 8 bases left between them. Germline CDR1 is LGHDT and CDR2 is YNNKEL (reference sequence). The CDR3 consists of 14 residues. The CDR3 here is CASSLQNSNQPQHF. The CDR3 DNA sequence: TGTGCCAGCAGCTTGCAAAATAGCAATCAGCCCCAGCATTTT. The whole variable domain, remainder taken from reference TRBV3-1 and TRBJ1-5, is DTAVSQTPKYLVTQMGNDKSIKCEQNLGHDTMYWYKQDSKKFLKIMFSYNNKELIINETVPNRFSPKSPDKAHLNLHINSLELGDSAVYFCASSLQNSNQPQHFGDGTRLSIL.

This clonotype was seen more than once but under ten times. The V call is TRBV11-1, the J call TRBJ1-1, with 7 bases that match TRBD1. CDR1 and CDR2 from the germline V gene are SGHAT and FQDESV (reference sequence). Trimming cost V 5 bases and J 4 bases; bases outside gene matches: 13. The CDR3 loop spans 16 amino acids. CDR3 protein: CASSVYRGRGGTEAFF. In DNA, the CDR3 is TGTGCCAGCAGCGTCTACAGGGGCCGCGGGGGCACTGAAGCTTTCTTT.

This clonotype was picked up a small number of times. The genes are TRBV27 and TRBJ2-7; 8 bases align to TRBD2. Germline V gene data show CDR1 as MNHEY and CDR2 as SMNVEV (reference sequence). There are 14 residues in the CDR3. The V segment lost 3 bases and the J segment 4 bases; nucleotides outside the gene matches: 5. Written as DNA, the CDR3 is TGTGCCAGCAGTTTTACCGGGGGGGCATACGAGCAGTACTTC. Its protein product is CASSFTGGAYEQYF.